These T cell receptor beta chains were read from a single sample in a study of blood T cell repertoires in COVID-19. Assay used: immunoSEQ multiplex PCR; TCRdb lists only in-frame clones, some missing. Here the sample spans about 260,000 clones, 70% to 90% being singletons. The specimen was peripheral blood. These receptors all come from a woman between 50 and 59 years old with acute or convalescent COVID-19. The CDR3 runs from the conserved cysteine through the conserved F or W. Fields, in order: clone size, V gene, D gene, CDR3 length, J gene, CDR3 DNA, CDR3 protein. D genes are given only for firm matches. Clone size is shown for a subset of rows, as once, few, many or a class of expanded clone.

>NA|TRBV28|NA|14|TRBJ1-5
TGTGCCAGCAGTTTAGGGGCTGGCAATCAGCCCCAGCATTTT
CASSLGAGNQPQHF
>NA|TRBV7-2|NA|14|TRBJ2-2
TGTGCCAGCAGTCTAAAAAGTCTCCCCGGGGAGCTGTTTTTT
CASSLKSLPGELFF
>NA|TRBV11-2|NA|13|TRBJ2-7
TGTGCCAGCAGCTTAGAGACCGACAGGGAGCAGTACTTC
CASSLETDREQYF
>NA|TRBV30|NA|15|TRBJ1-3
TGTGCCTGGACCCGGGTCCTATCTCCTGGAAACACCATATATTTT
CAWTRVLSPGNTIYF
>NA|TRBV27|TRBD2|16|TRBJ2-7
TGTGCCAGCGGACTTTCGGGCGGGAGCTTCCTTTACGAGCAGTACTTC
CASGLSGGSFLYEQYF
>NA|TRBV5-4|TRBD2|14|TRBJ2-7
TGTGCCAGCAGCCCCGGGACTAGCGTCTACGAGCAGTACTTC
CASSPGTSVYEQYF
>NA|TRBV3-1/TRBV3-2|NA|13|TRBJ1-1
TGTGCCAGCAGCCCGCAGGGGAACACTGAAGCTTTCTTT
CASSPQGNTEAFF
>NA|TRBV7-3|NA|14|TRBJ1-1
TGTGCCAGCAGCTCGGGACATGGGGACACTGAAGCTTTCTTT
CASSSGHGDTEAFF
>NA|TRBV18|NA|13|TRBJ1-2
TGTGCCAGCTCACCATCGGAGGGTGGCGGCTACACCTTC
CASSPSEGGGYTF
>NA|TRBV24-1|TRBD1|14|TRBJ2-7
TGTGCCACCAGTGAGGAGGGACAGGGAGCCGAGCAGTACTTC
CATSEEGQGAEQYF
>NA|TRBV18|NA|12|TRBJ2-1
TGTGCCAGCTCAGGTCTGGGGGCTGAGCAGTTCTTC
CASSGLGAEQFF
>NA|TRBV4-2|NA|15|TRBJ2-4
TGTGCCAGCAGCCAAGATCTCACTCACAGGAACATTCAGTACTTC
CASSQDLTHRNIQYF
>once|TRBV19|NA|13|TRBJ2-3
TGTGCCAGTGAAGAGCCACTCACAGATACGCAGTATTTT
CASEEPLTDTQYF
>NA|TRBV29-1|TRBD2|17|TRBJ2-3
TGCAGCGTTGCGGGTGCTAGCGGGATGGGGGGCACAGATACGCAGTATTTT
CSVAGASGMGGTDTQYF
>NA|TRBV3-1/TRBV3-2|TRBD2|14|TRBJ2-1
TGTGCCAGCAGCAGACGGACTAGCGGGAATGAGCAGTTCTTC
CASSRRTSGNEQFF
>NA|TRBV19|TRBD1|14|TRBJ1-4
TGTGCCAGTAGGACAGGGCCAACTAATGAAAAACTGTTTTTT
CASRTGPTNEKLFF
>NA|TRBV21-1|NA|14|TRBJ1-3
TGTGCCAGCAGCAGACAGGGGACTGGAAACACCATATATTTT
CASSRQGTGNTIYF
>NA|TRBV5-1|TRBD1|15|TRBJ2-7
TGCGCCAGCAGCTTGACAGGGGGCGAATCCTACGAGCAGTACTTC
CASSLTGGESYEQYF
>NA|TRBV7-9|TRBD2|17|TRBJ2-2
TGTGCCAGCAGCCCCCCGGGTGCGGGGGGCCTCGGGGGGGAGCTGTTTTTT
CASSPPGAGGLGGELFF
>NA|TRBV7-9|TRBD1|15|TRBJ1-1
TGTGCCAGCAGCTTCAGGACAGGGCAGAACACTGAAGCTTTCTTT
CASSFRTGQNTEAFF
>NA|TRBV6-5|NA|15|TRBJ1-2
TGTGCCAGCAGTCTCCGACGGAGGGGCGACTATGGCTACACCTTC
CASSLRRRGDYGYTF
>NA|TRBV28|NA|15|TRBJ1-5
TGTGCCAGCAGTCCGGAAACAGGGTTTTATCAGCCCCAGCATTTT
CASSPETGFYQPQHF
>NA|TRBV10-3|NA|16|TRBJ2-5
TGTGCCATCAGTGAGTCAATAGCGGTGTACCAAGAGACCCAGTACTTC
CAISESIAVYQETQYF
>NA|TRBV28|NA|12|TRBJ2-7
TGTGCCAGCAGTTTGGTCGGCTACGAGCAGTACTTC
CASSLVGYEQYF
>once|TRBV3-1/TRBV3-2|NA|14|TRBJ1-3
TGTGCCAGCAGCCGCGGTAGCTCTGGAAACACCATATATTTT
CASSRGSSGNTIYF
>NA|TRBV19|TRBD1|16|TRBJ1-4
TGTGCCAGTAATGACAGGGGCGGCGGAGGTAATGAAAAACTGTTTTTT
CASNDRGGGGNEKLFF
>NA|TRBV10-3|NA|11|TRBJ1-1
TGTGCCATCATCGAGGGGGGGGAAGCTTTCTTT
CAIIEGGEAFF
>NA|TRBV7-8|TRBD1|14|TRBJ1-1
TGTGCCAGCAGCCCCGGGACAGCGAACACTGAAGCTTTCTTT
CASSPGTANTEAFF
>NA|TRBV28|NA|16|TRBJ2-1
TGTGCCAGCAGTCTCCGACACCGCAACTCCTACAATGAGCAGTTCTTC
CASSLRHRNSYNEQFF
>NA|TRBV5-4|NA|15|TRBJ2-5
TGTGCCAGCAGCTTGGGAGGCGCGGGCCGAGAGACCCAGTACTTC
CASSLGGAGRETQYF
>NA|TRBV5-1|TRBD2|15|TRBJ2-3
TGCGCCAGCAGCTCCGGGACTAGCGTCACAGATACGCAGTATTTT
CASSSGTSVTDTQYF
>NA|TRBV7-2|TRBD1|15|TRBJ1-1
TGTGCCAGCAGCTCCGGGACAGGGATAATGACTGAAGCTTTCTTT
CASSSGTGIMTEAFF
>NA|TRBV19|NA|16|TRBJ1-5
TGTGCCAGTAGTATGGAGGGGCCCCGGTGGGGTCAGCCCCAGCATTTT
CASSMEGPRWGQPQHF
>NA|TRBV2|NA|16|TRBJ1-2
TGTGCCAGCAGTGGGGAGTCCCAGGCAGCCGGCTATGGCTACACCTTC
CASSGESQAAGYGYTF
>NA|TRBV7-9|TRBD2|13|TRBJ2-7
TGTGCCAGCAGCTTGACTAGCTTCTACGAGCAGTACTTC
CASSLTSFYEQYF
>NA|TRBV27|TRBD1|15|TRBJ1-2
TGTGCCAGCAGTGACAGGGCCGTGTGGAACTATGGCTACACCTTC
CASSDRAVWNYGYTF
>NA|TRBV6-5|TRBD2|15|TRBJ2-7
TGTGCCAGCAGGTTCGCCGGGACTAGGGCCGTGGAGCAGTACTTC
CASRFAGTRAVEQYF
>NA|TRBV5-6|NA|14|TRBJ1-3
TGTGCCAGCAGCTCCGGGAGCTCTGGAAACACCATATATTTT
CASSSGSSGNTIYF
>many|TRBV2|NA|14|TRBJ1-4
TGTGCCAGCAGTGTCAGCAGGGGAAATGAAAAACTGTTTTTT
CASSVSRGNEKLFF
>NA|TRBV4-3|NA|13|TRBJ2-3
TGCGCCAGCAGCCAAGATCGCGGGGATACGCAGTATTTT
CASSQDRGDTQYF
>few|TRBV19|TRBD1|15|TRBJ2-1
TGTGCCAGTAAAGAAGACAGGGGGCTCTACAATGAGCAGTTCTTC
CASKEDRGLYNEQFF
>NA|TRBV6-5|TRBD1|12|TRBJ2-7
TGTGCCAGCAGTTGGACAGGGCGGGAGCAGTACTTC
CASSWTGREQYF
>NA|TRBV4-3|NA|13|TRBJ2-7
TGCGCCAGCAGCCAGCTTAGGGCGGGAGAGCAGTACTTC
CASSQLRAGEQYF
>NA|TRBV6-5|TRBD1|14|TRBJ1-5
TGTGCCAGCAGAGAGACAGGGGCTAATCAGCCCCAGCATTTT
CASRETGANQPQHF
>NA|TRBV4-1|NA|15|TRBJ2-7
TGCGCCAGCAGCCCCGACGGTGGAGGAACCTACGAGCAGTACTTC
CASSPDGGGTYEQYF
>NA|TRBV28|NA|15|TRBJ1-2
TGTGCCAGCAGTTTATTCGGTGGGGCTTGGTATGGCTACACCTTC
CASSLFGGAWYGYTF
>NA|TRBV18|NA|13|TRBJ1-5
TGTGCCAGCTCACCCCCACACAATCAGCCCCAGCATTTT
CASSPPHNQPQHF